This T cell receptor beta chain was sequenced during a study of blood T cells in healthy people across ages. Overall study results and limits: Greater diversity and more naive CD4+ cells were seen in long-lived donors than in aged donors. Older age coincided with a roughly linear decline in TCR beta diversity per million T cells. The study found TCR beta diversity correlated strongly with naive T cell percentage.

The CDR3 has 14 amino acids. Looked up from germline, CDR1 is KGHSH and CDR2 is LQKENI. The V end was cut by 0 bases, the J end by 7 bases, with 13 bases between. The donors, aged about 6 to 100, were healthy Caucasians from Russia. To note about this clonotype: Its specificity is not known.

The second PCR ran about 6 to 11 cycles with a sample-barcoded 5' primer and J-beta primers. Using its own MiXCR run on the 5' RACE reads, TCRdb lists one record per CDR3 protein. Of approximately 810,000 distinct CDR3 sequences in the sample, more than 25% were seen once. The chain has TRBV18 and TRBJ2-7; possible D gene TRBD1, 5 bases. The sample was blood. This sequence was found in a woman aged 80 or over in good health. CDR3 sequence reads: CASSPPLKGAEQYF. Here the CDR3 DNA reads TGTGCCAGCTCACCACCCTTGAAAGGGGCTGAGCAGTACTTC.